This T cell receptor beta chain was obtained from a study of T cell responses to AZD1222 COVID-19 vaccine. Generated by immunoSEQ multiplex PCR, the TCRdb table keeps only in-frame clones and is missing some. The sample consists of fewer than 200,000 clones, around 94% of them appearing once. This receptor was taken from an adult who received the MenACWY meningococcal vaccine as a control. Sequenced material: peripheral blood, taken 28 days after the second dose of the MenACWY control vaccine.

CDR3 loop: CASSLVDRGVSGANVLTF. The CDR3 DNA reads as TGTGCCAGCAGCTTGGTCGACAGGGGAGTCTCTGGGGCCAACGTCCTGACTTTC. This chain joins TRBV5-6 and TRBJ2-6, with 8 bases matching TRBD1. Per germline, CDR1 SGHDT and CDR2 YYEEEE. V lost 0 bases to trimming and J lost 0 bases; unmatched junction nucleotides: 5. The CDR3 is made up of 18 amino acids.